The 32 T cell receptor beta chains in this list originate from one sample, sequenced in a study of radiotherapy plus CTLA-4 blockade in lung cancer. Libraries were prepared by immunoSEQ multiplex PCR; TCRdb keeps only in-frame clonotypes and omits some of them. The sample yields 45,000 or so clones, 73% seen once. The starting material was peripheral blood, obtained from a patient treated with radiotherapy plus ipilimumab. All receptors come from a human donor with non-small cell lung cancer who had a complete response to radiotherapy plus ipilimumab.

V and J are TRBV7-9 and TRBJ1-6; no clear D gene. The CDR3 runs 13 residues. Germline V gene sequence: CDR1 SEHNR, CDR2 FQNEAQ (reference sequence). Trimming stripped 0 bases from V and 7 bases from J, with 4 bases between. CDR3 DNA sequence: TGTGCCAGCAGCTTAGCGCAGAATTCACCCCTCCACTTT. This translates into CASSLAQNSPLHF.

The chain recombines TRBV2 with TRBJ2-7; weak D call: TRBD2 (7 bases). The CDR3 spans 16 residues. V was shortened by 4 bases and J by 4 bases, with 20 bases between the two germline ends. Germline CDR1 SNHLY, CDR2 FYNNEI. In DNA, the CDR3 is TGTGCCAGCAGTGGACCATTCGGGGGGCCAAAGTACGAGCAGTACTTC. This codes for CASSGPFGGPKYEQYF.

This clone has just one count. The DNA for the CDR3 is TGTGCCAGCAGTGATGCGGCAGGGGTTCTTTTTAATGAAAAACTGTTTTTT. It is translated as CASSDAAGVLFNEKLFF. This sequence joins TRBV2 and TRBJ1-4; D might be TRBD1 (6 bases). The CDR3 is 17 residues long. Germline V gene lookup returns CDR1 SNHLY and CDR2 FYNNEI. With 3 bases removed from V and 4 bases from J, the gap between germline ends came to 18 bases.

The J gene is TRBJ2-5, the V gene TRBV5-4; 10 positions agree with TRBD2. The junction had 11 bases not matched to a gene; V was cut back by 4 bases and J by 5 bases. The V gene's germline CDR1 is SGHNT and CDR2 YYREEE (reference sequence). The CDR3 extends over 16 amino acids. The CDR3 sequence is CASSGSAGGLVETQYF. The CDR3 nucleotides are TGTGCCAGCAGCGGATCAGCGGGAGGGCTTGTGGAGACCCAGTACTTC.

The V and J genes are TRBV7-9 and TRBJ2-1; perhaps TRBD2 as D (5 bases). The V end was cut by 0 bases, the J end by 14 bases, with 11 bases between. The CDR3 has 12 amino acids. Germline lookup yields CDR1 SEHNR and CDR2 FQNEAQ (reference sequence). The CDR3 loop reads CASSLAAVLEFF. The CDR3 DNA follows: TGTGCCAGCAGCTTAGCAGCGGTTCTGGAGTTCTTC.

This clone was picked up one time. This chain links TRBV28 with TRBJ1-2; 7 nucleotides match TRBD1. The junction had 7 bases not matched to a gene; V was cut back by 5 bases and J by 1 base. The CDR3 runs to 15 residues. Germline V gene lookup returns CDR1 MDHEN and CDR2 SYDVKM. In nucleotides, the CDR3 is TGTGCCAGCAGTAGTCAGGGGGTCCTTAACTATGGCTACACCTTC. It encodes CASSSQGVLNYGYTF.

The V gene is TRBV6-1, the J gene TRBJ1-1, with 8 bases that match TRBD1. This CDR3 is built from 15 residues. Trimming took 3 bases from V and 1 from J; bases not matched to a gene: 4. Germline lookup yields CDR1 MNHNS and CDR2 SASEGT. The CDR3 DNA sequence: TGTGCCAGCAGTGATTTGGGACAGGCGAACACTGAAGCTTTCTTT. Translated, it gives CASSDLGQANTEAFF.

The chain is built from TRBV15 and TRBJ1-2; D is undetermined. The CDR3 is 13 residues long. CDR1 is LNHNV, CDR2 YYDKDF, per germline (reference sequence). V was shortened by 9 bases and J by 0 bases, with 11 bases between the two germline ends. The CDR3 DNA is TGTGCCACTACAGAGTCAGCTAACTATGGCTACACCTTC. Amino acids: CATTESANYGYTF.

The V call is TRBV19, the J call TRBJ1-5; 7 nucleotides line up with TRBD1. After removal of 9 bases from V and 4 bases from J, the junction contained 9 bases not matched to a gene. Germline CDR1 LNHDA, CDR2 SQIVND (reference sequence). The CDR3 spans 14 residues. CDR3 DNA: TGTGCCAGCAAAACGGGACAGATAAATCAGCCCCAGCATTTT. It codes for CASKTGQINQPQHF.

The chain links TRBV7-2 to TRBJ1-4, with TRBD1 identical over 7 bases. CDR1 is SGHTA, CDR2 FQGNSA, per germline. The CDR3 runs 15 residues. J was trimmed by 8 bases and V by 1 base; bases with no gene match: 7. CDR3 DNA sequence: TGTGCCAGCAGCTTAGGAGGGGGCGGAAGGGAAAAACTGTTTTTT. Protein product: CASSLGGGGREKLFF. The full variable domain, rest sourced from reference TRBV7-2 and TRBJ1-4, is GAGVSQSPSNKVTEKGKDVELRCDPISGHTALYWYRQSLGQGLEFLIYFQGNSAPDKSGLPSDRFSAERTGGSVSTLTIQRTQQEDSAVYLCASSLGGGGREKLFFGSGTQLSVL.

V is TRBV18 and J is TRBJ2-4, with D uncertain. The germline V and J ends were trimmed by 6 bases and 9 bases, with 15 bases remaining between them. The CDR3 spans 13 residues. CDR1 and CDR2 from the germline V gene are KGHSH and LQKENI. CDR3 DNA: TGTGCCAGCTCTCCCGACACCCCACCCATTCAGTACTTC. Translation gives CASSPDTPPIQYF.

This sequence joins TRBV27 and TRBJ2-1, with TRBD2 as a possible D gene (6 bases). The CDR3 spans 16 residues. V lost 8 bases and J lost 0, with 17 bases in between. Germline V gene sequence: CDR1 MNHEY, CDR2 SMNVEV (reference sequence). In nucleotides, the CDR3 is TGTGCCAGCCACTATAGCGGCCTAATCTCCTACAATGAGCAGTTCTTC. This gives the protein CASHYSGLISYNEQFF.

This chain links TRBV7-6 with TRBJ2-7; D perhaps matches TRBD2 (7 bases). Germline CDR1 is SGHVS and CDR2 is FNYEAQ. The CDR3 is 16 residues long. Trimming removed 1 base from V and 6 bases from J, with 19 bases in between. The CDR3 sequence: CASSLEAGGGRGEQYF. The DNA for the CDR3 is TGTGCCAGCAGCTTAGAGGCGGGCGGGGGCCGGGGCGAGCAGTACTTC.

The chain is built from TRBV7-9 and TRBJ1-6; TRBD1 matches 9 bases. After removal of 5 bases from V and 7 bases from J, the junction contained 3 bases not matched to a gene. CDR1 and CDR2 from the germline V gene are SEHNR and FQNEAQ (reference sequence). The CDR3 contains 14 residues. The CDR3 DNA is TGTGCCAGCAGCCCAGGACAGGGGAATTCACCCCTCCACTTT. Translated, it gives CASSPGQGNSPLHF.

The genes are TRBV18 and TRBJ1-2; 11 bases map to TRBD1. The germline V gene has CDR1 KGHSH and CDR2 LQKENI. CDR3 length equals 14 residues. With 2 bases clipped from V and 7 bases from J, the junction kept 3 bases outside the gene matches. The CDR3 sequence: CASSPGQGASGYTF. The CDR3, as DNA: TGTGCCAGCTCACCAGGACAGGGGGCGAGTGGCTACACCTTC.

J is TRBJ1-4 and V is TRBV18; tentatively, D is TRBD1 (5 bases). Looked up from germline, CDR1 is KGHSH and CDR2 is LQKENI. The CDR3 length is 13 residues. Trimming removed 6 bases from V and 5 bases from J, with 10 bases in between. CDR3 DNA sequence: TGTGCCAGCTCGCGGGGGTCGAATGAAAAACTGTTTTTT. It is translated as CASSRGSNEKLFF.

The chain recombines TRBV27 with TRBJ2-5; D is uncertain. Matching the DNA end better, TRBJ2-7 makes the J call doubtful. The CDR3 spans 15 residues. The germline gives CDR1 MNHEY, CDR2 SMNVEV (reference sequence). This chain's CDR3 is CASSSPHSTQYEQYF. For the CDR3, the DNA is TGTGCCAGCAGTTCCCCCCATTCTACCCAATACGAGCAGTACTTC.

The genes are TRBV7-9 and TRBJ2-7; TRBD1 matches 9 bases. V gave up 3 bases and J gave up 4 bases; unmatched junction bases: 7. The CDR3 is 15 amino acids. Germline CDR1 and CDR2: SEHNR and FQNEAQ (reference sequence). The CDR3 region is CASSFGTGGGYEQYF. CDR3 nucleotides: TGTGCCAGCAGCTTCGGAACAGGGGGCGGGTACGAGCAGTACTTC.

This clone was seen a single time. This sequence joins TRBV7-2 and TRBJ1-1; no clear D gene. Trimming left V 7 bases short and J 1 base short, with 10 bases between. Germline lookup yields CDR1 SGHTA and CDR2 FQGNSA. The CDR3 runs 13 residues. The CDR3 DNA reads as TGTGCCAGCAAGAGTATGAGGAACACTGAAGCTTTCTTT. The encoded protein is CASKSMRNTEAFF.

The rearrangement uses TRBV6-5 and TRBJ2-1; D possibly corresponds to TRBD2 (6 bases). Per the germline V gene, CDR1 is MNHEY and CDR2 is SVGAGI. The ends were cut back, 4 bases at V and 7 bases at J, with 17 bases in the middle. The CDR3 is 15 amino acids. This CDR3 reads CASSSSGTQGNEQFF. The DNA for the CDR3 is TGTGCCAGCAGTTCCTCAGGGACTCAAGGTAATGAGCAGTTCTTC.

This chain connects TRBV5-3 to TRBJ2-7, with 10 bases lining up with TRBD1. TRBV5-3 is annotated as an ORF whose role is uncertain. The CDR3 is made up of 17 amino acids. J lost 0 bases, V lost 5 bases, and 11 bases had no gene match. This CDR3 reads CARSCDRGRSRSYEQYF. CDR3 nucleotides: TGTGCCAGAAGTTGTGACAGGGGGCGATCCCGCTCCTACGAGCAGTACTTC.

This chain joins TRBV2 and TRBJ2-1, with 8 nucleotides matching TRBD1. This CDR3 has 15 amino acids. CDR1 is SNHLY and CDR2 is FYNNEI in the germline V gene. V shed 6 bases, J shed 4 bases, and the junction held 8 bases outside the gene matches. CDR3 residues: CASRSGQGRYNEQFF. For the CDR3, the DNA is TGTGCCAGCAGGAGCGGACAGGGCCGTTACAATGAGCAGTTCTTC. Using reference TRBV2 and TRBJ2-1 for the parts outside the CDR3, the full variable domain is EPEVTQTPSHQVTQMGQEVILRCVPISNHLYFYWYRQILGQKVEFLVSFYNNEISEKSEIFDDQFSVERPDGSNFTLKIRSTKLEDSAMYFCASRSGQGRYNEQFFGPGTRLTVL.

The chain is built from TRBV5-1 and TRBJ2-1; a possible D gene is TRBD2 (6 bases). Germline CDR1 reads SGHRS; CDR2 reads YFSETQ. V was clipped by 1 base and J by 9 bases, with 11 bases between them. The CDR3 consists of 13 residues. For the CDR3, the DNA is TGCGCCAGCAGCTTGAGACCTAGCGCTGAGCAGTTCTTC. It encodes CASSLRPSAEQFF.

This clone was seen once. The chain joins TRBV6-5 to TRBJ1-2; D perhaps matches TRBD1 (6 bases). CDR1 and CDR2 from the germline V gene are MNHEY and SVGAGI. The germline V and J ends were trimmed by 6 bases and 1 base, with 9 bases remaining between them. This CDR3 is built from 13 residues. CDR3 sequence reads: CASREQGNYGYTF. CDR3 DNA: TGTGCCAGCAGAGAACAGGGTAACTATGGCTACACCTTC.

The rearrangement links TRBV9 to TRBJ2-3; 10 bases align to TRBD1. The CDR3 has 15 residues. The ends lost 2 bases at V and 3 bases at J; junction bases unmatched: 3. The V gene's germline CDR1 is SGDLS and CDR2 YYNGEE. The CDR3 is CASSVTGGSTDTQYF. The CDR3 region has the DNA TGTGCCAGCAGCGTGACAGGGGGCTCGACAGATACGCAGTATTTT.

V gene TRBV5-6 combines with J gene TRBJ2-7; a weak D match, TRBD2 (5 bases). The CDR3 sequence is 15 residues long. Trimming took 4 bases from V and 4 from J, leaving 18 bases between them. The germline gives CDR1 SGHDT, CDR2 YYEEEE. For the CDR3, the DNA is TGTGCCAGCAGCATCATTCCCGGGGATGGATACGAGCAGTACTTC. It is translated as CASSIIPGDGYEQYF.

This sequence joins TRBV2 and TRBJ1-2, with D hard to call. Looked up from germline, CDR1 is SNHLY and CDR2 is FYNNEI. V was pared by 8 bases and J by 4 bases, with 8 bases between. CDR3 size: 11 residues. In DNA, the CDR3 is TGTGCCAGCCGGGTAACCTATGGCTACACCTTC. It yields the protein CASRVTYGYTF.

The chain has TRBV5-6 and TRBJ1-2; perhaps TRBD1 as D (5 bases). The CDR3 sequence is 13 residues long. Germline assignment: CDR1 SGHDT and CDR2 YYEEEE. The ends were cut back, 2 bases at V and 3 bases at J, with 8 bases in the middle. Written as DNA, the CDR3 is TGTGCCAGCAGCTTCTCCAGGGACTATGGCTACACCTTC. Translating gives CASSFSRDYGYTF.

In DNA, the CDR3 is TGTGCCAGCAGTCCAACAGGGGCGTTAGCCTACGAGCAGTACTTC. Protein sequence: CASSPTGALAYEQYF. The chain employs TRBV28 and TRBJ2-7; 7 positions match TRBD1. Germline V lookup: CDR1 MDHEN, CDR2 SYDVKM. This CDR3 has 15 amino acids. The junction had 9 bases not matched to a gene; V was cut back by 5 bases and J by 2 bases.

This sequence joins TRBV7-8 and TRBJ1-2, with 8 bases aligning to TRBD1. In germline, CDR1 is SGHVS, CDR2 FQNEAQ. The CDR3 consists of 13 residues. Trimming removed 4 bases from V and 4 bases from J; junction bases left unmatched: 2. CDR3: CASSWGTGYGYTF. CDR3 DNA: TGTGCCAGCAGCTGGGGGACAGGCTATGGCTACACCTTC.

The CDR3 region is CASSSTRSYNEQFF. CDR3 sequence (DNA): TGTGCCAGCAGTAGTACTAGGTCCTACAATGAGCAGTTCTTC. The chain recombines TRBV2 with TRBJ2-1; a possible D gene is TRBD2 (5 bases). Germline CDR1 reads SNHLY; CDR2 reads FYNNEI. The V gene lost 5 bases and the J gene lost 1 base, with 9 bases spanning the gap. The CDR3 contains 14 residues.

This clone was counted once. CDR3 in DNA: TGTGCCATCAGTGTCCCAGGGATAAACACTGAAGCTTTCTTT. Its protein product is CAISVPGINTEAFF. The chain links TRBV10-3 to TRBJ1-1, with a possible D match to TRBD1 (5 bases). CDR1 and CDR2 (germline): ENHRY, SYGVKD. V was shortened by 4 bases and J by 2 bases, with 11 bases between the two germline ends. The CDR3 runs to 14 residues.